The TCR beta chain under discussion was sequenced for a study of identical twins. TCRdb passed the 5' RACE reads through MiXCR, listing each CDR3 protein once. The repertoire holds approximately 500,000 distinct CDR3 sequences, with 20% to 30% as singletons. The CDR3 runs to 14 residues. The V and J ends lost 3 bases and 4 bases, in that order; junction bases with no gene match: 4. Germline V gene sequence: CDR1 DFQATT, CDR2 SNEGSKA (reference sequence). The data were also submitted as part of a second study, on T cells expressing NK-cell markers.

The TCR was taken from a woman younger than 35 in good health. The sample taken for sequencing was CD4+ T cells sorted from blood. The chain joins TRBV20-1 to TRBJ2-1; TRBD2 matches at 9 bases. The CDR3 here is CSASYSGGYNEQFF. The CDR3 coding sequence is TGCAGTGCTAGCTATAGCGGGGGTTACAATGAGCAGTTCTTC.